This TCR beta chain was documented in a study of T-cell memory formation after mild COVID-19. Remarks on this clonotype: Its antigen remains unidentified.

Study findings and constraints: Detection of some responders pre-infection suggested pre-existing cross-reactive memory T cells participated. The study found contracting CD4+ clones mainly in CM and EM and contracting CD8+ clones in EMRA.

Trimming stripped 5 bases from V and 8 bases from J, with 18 bases between. Germline V gives CDR1 MNHNY, CDR2 SVGAGI (reference sequence). This CDR3 contains 14 residues. TCRdb recomputed calls from the 5' RACE reads with MiXCR, one row per CDR3 protein. The sample carries about 310,000 distinct CDR3 sequences, roughly 15% recorded once. Specimen: PBMCs or a T cell subset sorted from them (not recorded which). The chain carries TRBV6-6 and TRBJ1-1; D is unclear. The receptor was derived from a man in his late teens or twenties who had mild COVID-19 (a few samples of this study predate the infection). Cell type and time point are not known. In DNA form, the CDR3 reads TGTGCCAGCAGTCCTTCCGGGGAGTATGTAGAAGCTTTCTTT. Translated: CASSPSGEYVEAFF.